This TCR beta chain was recorded in a study of response to subunit inactivated influenza vaccine. MiXCR, applied by TCRdb to the RT-PCR reads, yields one record per CDR3 protein. The sample contains 400,000 to 550,000 distinct CDR3 sequences, roughly 25% of which appear only once. Germline CDR1 and CDR2: LGHNA and YSLEER. The CDR3 runs to 15 residues. The V end was cut by 4 bases, the J end by 0 bases, with 10 bases between. This TCR was recovered from a man aged 45-60 years who received an inactivated influenza vaccine. Material: CD4+ T cells sorted from PBMCs, obtained roughly 5 days after vaccination. This chain joins TRBV4-3 and TRBJ2-1, with D possibly being TRBD2 (5 bases). In nucleotides, the CDR3 is TGCGCCAGCAGCCCGAGGGCGTTCTCCTACAATGAGCAGTTCTTC. Amino acids: CASSPRAFSYNEQFF.